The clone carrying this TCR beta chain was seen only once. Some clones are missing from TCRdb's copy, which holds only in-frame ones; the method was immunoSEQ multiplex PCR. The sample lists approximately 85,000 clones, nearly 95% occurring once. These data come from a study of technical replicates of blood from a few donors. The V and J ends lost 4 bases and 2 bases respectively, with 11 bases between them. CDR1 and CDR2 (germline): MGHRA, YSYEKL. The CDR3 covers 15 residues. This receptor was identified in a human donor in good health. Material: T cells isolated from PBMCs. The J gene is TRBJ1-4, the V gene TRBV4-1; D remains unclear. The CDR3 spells CASSPEPRTNEKLFF. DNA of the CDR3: TGCGCCAGCAGCCCGGAACCGAGGACTAATGAAAAACTGTTTTTT.